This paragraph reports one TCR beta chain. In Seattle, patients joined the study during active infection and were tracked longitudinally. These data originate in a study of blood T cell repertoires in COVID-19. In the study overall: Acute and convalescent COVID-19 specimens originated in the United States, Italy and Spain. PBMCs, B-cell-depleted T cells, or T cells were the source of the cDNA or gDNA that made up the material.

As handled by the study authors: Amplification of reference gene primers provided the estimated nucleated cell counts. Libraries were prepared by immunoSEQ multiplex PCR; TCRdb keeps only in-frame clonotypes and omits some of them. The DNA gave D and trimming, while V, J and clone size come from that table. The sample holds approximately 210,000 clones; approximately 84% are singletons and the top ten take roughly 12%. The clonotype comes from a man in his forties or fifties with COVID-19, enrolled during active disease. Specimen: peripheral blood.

The CDR3 sequence is CATSGFDSANTQYF. CDR3 DNA sequence: TGTGCCACCAGTGGCTTCGACAGTGCAAATACGCAGTATTTT. This sequence joins TRBV24-1 and TRBJ2-3, with D possibly being TRBD1 (5 bases). V lost 5 bases and J 7 bases, leaving 15 bases between the germline ends. The V gene's germline CDR1 is KGHDR and CDR2 SFDVKD. CDR3 length: 14 residues.